These 15 T cell receptor beta chains share one sample of origin, sequenced in a study of monozygotic twins with inflammatory bowel disease. Reprocessing the 5' RACE reads, TCRdb reports a single entry for every CDR3 protein and omits DNA. The listing records more than 300,000 distinct CDR3 sequences. The sequencing sample was made of blood. The receptors here all came from a human donor with ulcerative colitis or Crohn's disease, or a healthy co-twin of an affected twin (not recorded which).

This rearrangement joins TRBV29-1 to TRBJ2-5; TCRdb's D call, TRBD1, is unchecked because there is no DNA. The germline gives CDR1 SQVTM, CDR2 ANQGSEA. The length of the CDR3 is 14 residues. CDR3 sequence: CSVTRDRGQETQYF.

This chain joins TRBV3-1 and TRBJ1-2; the TRBD1 assignment by TCRdb is unverifiable without DNA. The germline gives CDR1 LGHDT, CDR2 YNNKEL (reference sequence). The CDR3 totals 14 residues. The CDR3 sequence is CASSHRTGGFGYTF.

The chain recombines TRBV6-5 with TRBJ2-6. Germline V CDR1 and CDR2: MNHEY, SVGAGI. The CDR3 spans 16 residues. CDR3 protein: CASSYSGISGANVLTF.

This sequence joins TRBV29-1 and TRBJ2-3; the TCRdb D gene call, TRBD1, has no DNA to confirm it. Per the germline V gene, CDR1 is SQVTM and CDR2 is ANQGSEA. This CDR3 has 13 residues. The chain's CDR3 is CSVVRDLTDTQYF.

This rearrangement joins TRBV21-1 to TRBJ2-5; TCRdb picks TRBD1, but there is no DNA to check that call. TRBV21-1 is a listed pseudogene. The CDR3 covers 17 residues. CDR3 in amino acids: CASRIPGGGRREETQYF.

V usage is TRBV12-3 or TRBV12-4 and J usage is TRBJ2-2. The CDR3 covers 16 residues. CDR3 amino acids: CASSFRASVNTGELFF.

This sequence joins TRBV5-1 and TRBJ1-1; TCRdb returns TRBD1, unconfirmable since there is no DNA. Per germline, CDR1 SGHRS and CDR2 YFSETQ. The CDR3 extends over 13 amino acids. CDR3 residues: CASSGNRVREAFF.

J is TRBJ2-7 and V is TRBV3-1; TCRdb gives TRBD2 as the D gene, but with no DNA this cannot be confirmed. The CDR3 is 13 amino acids. CDR1 LGHDT and CDR2 YNNKEL come from the germline V gene (reference sequence). This CDR3 reads CASSQTGGTRESF.

This chain uses TRBV7-2 with TRBJ2-5; TCRdb's assignment of TRBD2 cannot be checked, as there is no DNA. CDR3 length: 14 residues. Germline V gives CDR1 SGHTA, CDR2 FQGNSA. This CDR3 is CASSARLAGETQYF.

The chain links TRBV29-1 to TRBJ2-7; lacking DNA, the TRBD1 call made by TCRdb goes unchecked. This CDR3 has 15 amino acids. In germline, CDR1 is SQVTM, CDR2 ANQGSEA. CDR3: CSAKSAWTEGYEQYF.

The J gene is TRBJ2-1, the V gene TRBV11-2; the D gene TCRdb calls, TRBD1, cannot be checked with no DNA. This CDR3 contains 16 residues. Germline loops: CDR1 SGHAT, CDR2 FQNNGV. CDR3 in amino acids: CASSLAIRASYNEQFF.

V is TRBV10-3 and J is TRBJ2-2. This CDR3 contains 13 residues. Germline assignment: CDR1 ENHRY and CDR2 SYGVKD. The CDR3 is CAISGAPTGELFF.

This chain links TRBV6-4 with TRBJ2-1; checking the TCRdb D call of TRBD2 is not possible without DNA. The CDR3 covers 16 residues. Germline V lookup: CDR1 MRHNA, CDR2 SNTAGT. The CDR3 sequence: CASSDSSLAGEHEQFF.

The chain joins TRBV20-1 to TRBJ2-7; there is no DNA to check the TCRdb D call of TRBD2. Germline assignment: CDR1 DFQATT and CDR2 SNEGSKA (reference sequence). This CDR3 has 16 amino acids. The CDR3 loop reads CSAHPSLAGGGYEQYF.

V and J are TRBV10-1 and TRBJ2-1; TCRdb's assignment of TRBD1 cannot be checked, as there is no DNA. The CDR3 sequence is 14 residues long. Germline CDR1 reads WNHNN; CDR2 reads SYGVQD (reference sequence). The CDR3 sequence: CASSEALGTNEQFF.